This entry is about one TCR beta chain. Its antigen is as yet unknown. CDR1 GTSNPN and CDR2 SVGIG come from the germline V gene (reference sequence). The CDR3 is 14 residues long. Trimming shortened V by 1 base and J by 1 base, and 7 bases separated the two germline ends. These data belong to a study of T cells after posttransplantation cyclophosphamide. Study conclusions and caveats: Donor CD8+ memory clones often dominated recipient blood repertoires at later times. Tissue-infiltrating T cells from skin or gut overlapped little with blood T cells.

Some clones are missing from TCRdb's copy, which holds only in-frame ones; the method was immunoSEQ multiplex PCR. The sample lists about 53,000 clones, about 86% occurring once. The specimen was PBMCs. The origin of this receptor is a young man with a blood cancer, CMV-positive, and with a related stem cell donor. V is TRBV30 and J is TRBJ1-4, with D perhaps matching TRBD1 (5 bases). CDR3 bases: TGTGCCTGGAGTGAGGGACTAACTAATGAAAAACTGTTTTTT. Protein product: CAWSEGLTNEKLFF.